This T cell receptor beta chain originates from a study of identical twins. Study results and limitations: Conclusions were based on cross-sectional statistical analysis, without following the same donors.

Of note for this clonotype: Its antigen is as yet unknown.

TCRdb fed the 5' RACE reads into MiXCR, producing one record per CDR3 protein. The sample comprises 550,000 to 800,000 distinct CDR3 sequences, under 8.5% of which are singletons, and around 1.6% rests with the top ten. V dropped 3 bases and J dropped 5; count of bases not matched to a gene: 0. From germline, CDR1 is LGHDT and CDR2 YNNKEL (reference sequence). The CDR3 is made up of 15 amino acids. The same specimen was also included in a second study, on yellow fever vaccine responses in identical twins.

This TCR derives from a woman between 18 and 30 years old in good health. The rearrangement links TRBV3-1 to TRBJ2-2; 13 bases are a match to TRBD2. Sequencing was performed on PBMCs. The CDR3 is CASSQTSGGTGELFF. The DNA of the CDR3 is TGTGCCAGCAGCCAGACTAGCGGGGGGACCGGGGAGCTGTTTTTT.